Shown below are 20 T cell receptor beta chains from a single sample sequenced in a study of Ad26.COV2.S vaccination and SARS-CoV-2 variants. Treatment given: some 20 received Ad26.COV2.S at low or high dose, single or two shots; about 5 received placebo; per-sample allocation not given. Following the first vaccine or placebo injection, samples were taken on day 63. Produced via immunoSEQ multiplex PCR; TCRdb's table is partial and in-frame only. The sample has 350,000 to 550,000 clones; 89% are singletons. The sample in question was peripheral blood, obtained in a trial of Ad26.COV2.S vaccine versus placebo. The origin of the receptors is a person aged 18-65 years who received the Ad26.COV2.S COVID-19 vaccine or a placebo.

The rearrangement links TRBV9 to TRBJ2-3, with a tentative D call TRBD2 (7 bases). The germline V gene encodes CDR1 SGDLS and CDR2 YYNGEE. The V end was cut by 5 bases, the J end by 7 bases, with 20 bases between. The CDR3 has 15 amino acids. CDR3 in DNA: TGTGCCAGCAGTGTCAGGGGAGGGGCACCCTATACGCAGTATTTT. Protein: CASSVRGGAPYTQYF.

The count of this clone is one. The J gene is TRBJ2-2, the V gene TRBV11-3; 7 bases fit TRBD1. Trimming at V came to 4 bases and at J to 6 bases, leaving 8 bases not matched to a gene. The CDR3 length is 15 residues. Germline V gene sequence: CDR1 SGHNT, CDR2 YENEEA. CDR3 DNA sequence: TGTGCCAGCAGCTCCGAGGGGACAGCCCCCGGGGAGCTGTTTTTT. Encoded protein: CASSSEGTAPGELFF.

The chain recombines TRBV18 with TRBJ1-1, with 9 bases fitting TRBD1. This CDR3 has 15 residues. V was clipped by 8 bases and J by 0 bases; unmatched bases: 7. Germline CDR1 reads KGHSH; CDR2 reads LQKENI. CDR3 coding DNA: TGTGCCAGCACTGGACAGGGGAGCATGAACACTGAAGCTTTCTTT. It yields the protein CASTGQGSMNTEAFF.

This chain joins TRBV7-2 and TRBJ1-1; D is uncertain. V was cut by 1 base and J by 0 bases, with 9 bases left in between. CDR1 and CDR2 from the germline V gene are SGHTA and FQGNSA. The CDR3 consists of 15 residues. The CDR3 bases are TGTGCCAGCAGCTTAGGTGGGGTGATGAACACTGAAGCTTTCTTT. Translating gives CASSLGGVMNTEAFF.

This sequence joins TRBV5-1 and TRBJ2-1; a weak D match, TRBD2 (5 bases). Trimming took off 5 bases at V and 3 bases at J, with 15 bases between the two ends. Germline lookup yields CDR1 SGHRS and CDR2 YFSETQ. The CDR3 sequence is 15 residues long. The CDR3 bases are TGCGCCAGCAGACTAGGAGGAGGTCACTACAATGAGCAGTTCTTC. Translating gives CASRLGGGHYNEQFF.

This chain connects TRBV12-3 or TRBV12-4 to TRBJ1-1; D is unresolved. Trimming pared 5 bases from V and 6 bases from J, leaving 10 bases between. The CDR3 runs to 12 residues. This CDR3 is CASSLRRAEAFF. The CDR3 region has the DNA TGTGCCAGCAGTCTACGAAGGGCTGAAGCTTTCTTT.

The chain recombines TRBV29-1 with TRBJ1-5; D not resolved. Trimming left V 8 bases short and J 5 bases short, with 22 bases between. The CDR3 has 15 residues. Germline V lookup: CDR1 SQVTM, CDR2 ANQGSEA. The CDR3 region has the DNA TGCAGCCCCTCCAAGGAAGGGCGCGGATATCAGCCCCAGCATTTT. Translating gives CSPSKEGRGYQPQHF.

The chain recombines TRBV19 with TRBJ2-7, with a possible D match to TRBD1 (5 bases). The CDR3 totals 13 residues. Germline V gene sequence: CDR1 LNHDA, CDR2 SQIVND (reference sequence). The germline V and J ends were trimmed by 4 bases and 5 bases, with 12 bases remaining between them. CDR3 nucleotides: TGTGCCAGTAGTACCCAGGGTACCAACGAGCAGTACGTC. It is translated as CASSTQGTNEQYV.

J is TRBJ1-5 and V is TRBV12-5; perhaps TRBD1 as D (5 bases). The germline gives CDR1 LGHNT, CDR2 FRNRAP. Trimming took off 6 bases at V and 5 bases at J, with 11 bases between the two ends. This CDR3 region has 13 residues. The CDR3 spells CASGTGVDQPQHF. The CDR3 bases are TGTGCTAGTGGCACGGGGGTCGATCAGCCCCAGCATTTT.

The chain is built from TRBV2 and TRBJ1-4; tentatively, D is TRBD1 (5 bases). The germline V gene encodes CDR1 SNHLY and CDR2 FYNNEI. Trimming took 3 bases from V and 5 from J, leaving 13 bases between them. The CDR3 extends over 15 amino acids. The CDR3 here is CASSEEGQGNEKLFF. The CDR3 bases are TGTGCCAGCAGTGAGGAAGGGCAGGGAAATGAAAAACTGTTTTTT. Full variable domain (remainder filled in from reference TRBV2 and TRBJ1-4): EPEVTQTPSHQVTQMGQEVILRCVPISNHLYFYWYRQILGQKVEFLVSFYNNEISEKSEIFDDQFSVERPDGSNFTLKIRSTKLEDSAMYFCASSEEGQGNEKLFFGSGTQLSVL.

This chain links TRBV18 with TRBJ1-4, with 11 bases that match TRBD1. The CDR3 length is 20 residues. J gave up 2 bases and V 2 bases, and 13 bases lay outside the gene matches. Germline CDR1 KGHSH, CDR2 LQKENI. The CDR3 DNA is TGTGCCAGCTCACCAGCTACTGGACAGGGGGCAGGGGCGACTAATGAAAAACTGTTTTTT. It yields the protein CASSPATGQGAGATNEKLFF.

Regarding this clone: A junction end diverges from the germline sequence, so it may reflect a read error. The CDR3 bases are TGTGCCAGTAGTAAGCGGGAGGCAGACACGCAGTATTTT. Translated: CASSKREADTQYF. The V call is TRBV19, the J call TRBJ2-3, with 9 nucleotides matching TRBD2. The CDR3 consists of 13 residues. The germline V gene has CDR1 LNHDA and CDR2 SQIVND (reference sequence). Full variable domain (rest looked up from reference TRBV19 and TRBJ2-3): DGGITQSPKYLFRKEGQNVTLSCEQNLNHDAMYWYRQDPGQGLRLIYYSQIVNDFQKGDIAEGYSVSREKKESFPLTVTSAQKNPTAFYLCASSKREADTQYFGPGTRLTVL.

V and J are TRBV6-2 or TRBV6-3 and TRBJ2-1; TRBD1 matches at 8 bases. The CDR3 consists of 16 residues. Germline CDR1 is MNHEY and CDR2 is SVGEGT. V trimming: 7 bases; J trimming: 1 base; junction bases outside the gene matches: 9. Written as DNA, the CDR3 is TGTGCCAGCACCCCTTTCCGGGACAGGTCCTACAATGAGCAGTTCTTC. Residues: CASTPFRDRSYNEQFF.

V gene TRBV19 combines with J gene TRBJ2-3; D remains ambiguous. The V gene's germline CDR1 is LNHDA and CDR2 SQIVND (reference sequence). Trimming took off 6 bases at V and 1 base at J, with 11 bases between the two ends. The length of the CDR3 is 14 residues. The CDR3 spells CASSPVPGTDTQYF. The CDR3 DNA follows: TGTGCCAGTAGCCCAGTCCCCGGCACAGATACGCAGTATTTT.

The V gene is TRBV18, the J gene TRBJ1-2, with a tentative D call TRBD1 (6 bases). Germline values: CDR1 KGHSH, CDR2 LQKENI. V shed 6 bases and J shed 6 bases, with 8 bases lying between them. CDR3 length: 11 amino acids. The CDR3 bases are TGTGCCAGCTCCTCAGGGGATGGCTACACCTTC. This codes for CASSSGDGYTF.

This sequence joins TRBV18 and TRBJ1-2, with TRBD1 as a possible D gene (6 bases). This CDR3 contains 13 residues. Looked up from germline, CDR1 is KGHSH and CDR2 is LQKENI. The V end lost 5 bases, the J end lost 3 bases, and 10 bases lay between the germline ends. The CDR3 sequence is CASSDRTDYGYTF. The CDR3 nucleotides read TGTGCCAGCTCAGACAGGACTGACTATGGCTACACCTTC. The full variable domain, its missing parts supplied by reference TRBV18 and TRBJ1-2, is NAGVMQNPRHLVRRRGQEARLRCSPMKGHSHVYWYRQLPEEGLKFMVYLQKENIIDESGMPKERFSAEFPKEGPSILRIQQVVRGDSAAYFCASSDRTDYGYTFGSGTRLTVV.

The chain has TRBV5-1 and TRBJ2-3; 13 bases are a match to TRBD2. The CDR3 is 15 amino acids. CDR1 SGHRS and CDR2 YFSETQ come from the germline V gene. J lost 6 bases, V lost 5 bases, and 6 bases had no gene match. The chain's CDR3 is CASSTGTSGTDTQYF. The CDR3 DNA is TGCGCCAGCAGTACCGGGACTAGCGGGACGGATACGCAGTATTTT.

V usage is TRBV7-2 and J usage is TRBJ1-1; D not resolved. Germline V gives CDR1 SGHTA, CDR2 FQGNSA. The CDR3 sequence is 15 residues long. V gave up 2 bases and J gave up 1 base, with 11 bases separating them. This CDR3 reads CASSLNGVENTEAFF. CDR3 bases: TGTGCCAGCAGCTTAAACGGGGTCGAGAACACTGAAGCTTTCTTT.

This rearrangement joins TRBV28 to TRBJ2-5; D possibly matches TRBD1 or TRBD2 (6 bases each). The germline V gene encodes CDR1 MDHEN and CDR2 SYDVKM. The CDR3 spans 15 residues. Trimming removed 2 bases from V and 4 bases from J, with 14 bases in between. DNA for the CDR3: TGTGCCAGCAGTTTAGTGGGGGGCGTTGGAGAGACCCAGTACTTC. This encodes CASSLVGGVGETQYF.

The CDR3 sequence is CASSMTSGGEGSYNEQFF. CDR3 DNA: TGTGCCAGCAGTATGACTAGCGGGGGGGAAGGGTCCTACAATGAGCAGTTCTTC. This sequence joins TRBV28 and TRBJ2-1, with 14 positions matching TRBD2. CDR3 length equals 18 residues. Germline CDR1 reads MDHEN; CDR2 reads SYDVKM. V shed 5 bases, J shed 1 base, and the junction held 7 bases outside the gene matches.